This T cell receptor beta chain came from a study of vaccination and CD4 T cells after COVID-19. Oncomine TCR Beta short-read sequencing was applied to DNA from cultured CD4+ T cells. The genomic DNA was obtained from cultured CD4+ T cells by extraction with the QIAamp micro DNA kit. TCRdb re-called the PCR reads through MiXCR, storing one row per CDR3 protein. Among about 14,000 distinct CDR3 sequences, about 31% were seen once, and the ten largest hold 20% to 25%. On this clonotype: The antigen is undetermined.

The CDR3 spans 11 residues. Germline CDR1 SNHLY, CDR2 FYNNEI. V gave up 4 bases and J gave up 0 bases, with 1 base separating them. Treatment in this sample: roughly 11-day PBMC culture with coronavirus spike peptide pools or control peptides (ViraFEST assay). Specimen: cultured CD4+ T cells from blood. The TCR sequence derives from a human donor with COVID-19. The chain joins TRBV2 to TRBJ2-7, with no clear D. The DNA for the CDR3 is TGTGCCAGCAGTGCCTCCTACGAGCAGTACTTC. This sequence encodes CASSASYEQYF. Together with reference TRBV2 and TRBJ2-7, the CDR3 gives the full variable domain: EPEVTQTPSHQVTQMGQEVILRCVPISNHLYFYWYRQILGQKVEFLVSFYNNEISEKSEIFDDQFSVERPDGSNFTLKIRSTKLEDSAMYFCASSASYEQYFGPGTRLTVT.